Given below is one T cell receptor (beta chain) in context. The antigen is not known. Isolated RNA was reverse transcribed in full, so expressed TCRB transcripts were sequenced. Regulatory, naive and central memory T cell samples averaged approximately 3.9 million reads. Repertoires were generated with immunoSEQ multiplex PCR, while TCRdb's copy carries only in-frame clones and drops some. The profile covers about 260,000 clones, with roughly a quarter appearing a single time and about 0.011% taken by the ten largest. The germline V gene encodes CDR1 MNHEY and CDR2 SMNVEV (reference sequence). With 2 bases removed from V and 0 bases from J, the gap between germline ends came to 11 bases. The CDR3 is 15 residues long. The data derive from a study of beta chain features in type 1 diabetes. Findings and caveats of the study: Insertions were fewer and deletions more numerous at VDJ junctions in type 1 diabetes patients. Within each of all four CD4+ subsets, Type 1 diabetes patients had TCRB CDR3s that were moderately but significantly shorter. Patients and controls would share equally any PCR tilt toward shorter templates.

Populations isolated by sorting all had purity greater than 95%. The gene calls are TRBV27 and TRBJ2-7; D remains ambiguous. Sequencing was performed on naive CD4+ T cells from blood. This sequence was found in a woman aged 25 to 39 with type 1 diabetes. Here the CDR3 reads CASSLISGYSYEQYF. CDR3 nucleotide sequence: TGTGCCAGCAGTTTAATTTCCGGGTACTCCTACGAGCAGTACTTC.